This entry lists 19 T cell receptor beta chains sequenced from one sample in a study of tumor and adjacent non-tumor tissue in lung cancer. The template was RNA from unsorted bulk tissue. TCRbeta libraries were built with three rounds of nested PCR, modified from ARM-PCR. TCRdb fed the multiplex PCR reads into MiXCR, producing one record per CDR3 protein. The data contain some 99,000 distinct CDR3 sequences, roughly 75% of them singletons. The specimen was lung tumor tissue. All receptors derive from an older woman with non-small cell lung cancer.

Remarks on this clonotype: One end of the junction fails to match germline, which may point to a read error. J is TRBJ2-1 and V is TRBV20-1; D is possibly TRBD2 (6 bases). The CDR3 spans 14 residues. The germline gives CDR1 DFQATT, CDR2 SNEGSKA (reference sequence). CDR3 in amino acids: CCAHGASDFNEQFF. The CDR3 DNA sequence: TGCTGTGCCCACGGGGCTAGCGATTTCAATGAGCAGTTCTTC.

Regarding this clonotype: One junction end disagrees with the germline gene, perhaps due to a read error. This rearrangement joins TRBV6-6 to TRBJ1-4; 8 nucleotides align to TRBD1. CDR3 length: 15 amino acids. The germline gives CDR1 MNHNY, CDR2 SVGAGI (reference sequence). DNA of the CDR3: TGTGCCAACACTCTTACCGGGACAGGAAAAGAAAAACTGCTTTTT. This sequence encodes CANTLTGTGKEKLLF.

On this clonotype: A read error may be the cause here, since a much bigger clone is one base away. It is likely a read error, because the conserved phenylalanine at the end of the CDR3 is missing. The chain has TRBV4-3 and TRBJ2-2; no clear D gene. The CDR3 has 16 amino acids. Germline CDR1 reads LGHNA; CDR2 reads YSLEER. V was trimmed by 0 bases and J by 3 bases, leaving 11 bases between them. DNA for the CDR3: TGCGCCAGCAGCCAAGAAGTAAACTACCACACCGGGGAGCTGTTTATT. Translation: CASSQEVNYHTGELFI.

With regard to this clonotype: A much bigger clone sits one base away, suggesting this may be a read error. V is TRBV12-3 or TRBV12-4 and J is TRBJ2-5, with a possible D match to TRBD1 (5 bases). This CDR3 spans 14 amino acids. V lost 10 bases to trimming and J lost 4 bases, with 19 bases between them. The CDR3 coding sequence is TGTGCCATCACCTACTCAGGGATTGTAGAGACCCAGTACTTC. Its translation: CAITYSGIVETQYF.

As to this clonotype: This may come from a read error, since a much larger clone is one base off. The CDR3 protein is CASIFDRVVNEQFF. Here the CDR3 DNA reads TGTGCCAGCATCTTCGACAGGGTAGTCAATGAGCAGTTCTTC. J is TRBJ2-1 and V is TRBV28, with 7 bases identical to TRBD1. The CDR3 covers 14 residues. The J segment lost 6 bases and the V segment lost 7 bases, leaving 9 bases of the junction unmatched. The germline CDR1 and CDR2 sequences are MDHEN and SYDVKM.

With regard to this clonotype: One end of the junction varies from germline; a read error may be responsible. The V call is TRBV29-1, the J call TRBJ2-7; perhaps TRBD2 as D (6 bases). The length of the CDR3 is 13 residues. Germline V lookup: CDR1 SQVTM, CDR2 ANQGSEA. The CDR3: CSVGGVATYEQYF. The CDR3 coding sequence is TGCAGCGTTGGCGGGGTTGCCACCTACGAGCAGTATTTC.

As for this clonotype: One end of the junction fails to match germline, which may point to a read error. The rearrangement links TRBV20-1 to TRBJ2-1; 11 bases are a match to TRBD2. This CDR3 spans 17 amino acids. Germline loops: CDR1 DFQATT, CDR2 SNEGSKA (reference sequence). CDR3 loop: CSVRDSGRARSYNEQFF. CDR3 DNA: TGCAGTGTTAGAGATAGCGGGAGGGCCCGTTCCTACAATGAGCAGTTCTTC.

J is TRBJ1-6 and V is TRBV11-2; D uncertain. This CDR3 is 14 amino acids long. The germline V gene has CDR1 SGHAT and CDR2 FQNNGV. V dropped 11 bases and J dropped 7 bases, with 18 bases sitting between them. The CDR3 coding sequence is TGTGCCTGGAGCTTAGAAGCAAGAAATTCACCCCTCCACTTT. This sequence encodes CAWSLEARNSPLHF.

This clonotype was recorded many times. CDR3 nucleotide sequence: TGTGCCAGCAGTCCTCCGGGACAGGGCTCCTACGAGCAGTACTTC. It yields the protein CASSPPGQGSYEQYF. This sequence joins TRBV28 and TRBJ2-7, with 9 bases that match TRBD1. CDR3 length: 15 amino acids. Trimming took 5 bases from V and 0 from J; bases not matched to a gene: 5. Germline loops: CDR1 MDHEN, CDR2 SYDVKM.

About this clonotype itself: Given a much more abundant clone one base away, this may be a read error. This chain links TRBV12-3 or TRBV12-4 with TRBJ1-5; D ambiguous. This CDR3 has 14 amino acids. CDR3 protein: CASNLENSNQPQHF. DNA for the CDR3: TGTGCCAGCAATTTAGAGAATAGCAATCAGCCCCAGCATTTT.

The V call is TRBV7-3, the J call TRBJ2-3, with a weak D call TRBD1 (6 bases). The germline gives CDR1 SGHTA, CDR2 FQGTGA. With 5 bases removed from V and 0 bases from J, the gap between germline ends came to 12 bases. The CDR3 length is 15 residues. The CDR3 protein is CASSPMGASTDTQYF. CDR3 nucleotide sequence: TGTGCCAGCAGCCCGATGGGGGCGAGCACAGATACGCAGTATTTT.

This clonotype was seen more than once but under ten times. Given the absence of the conserved phenylalanine or tryptophan at the CDR3 end, a read error is likely. The chain recombines TRBV11-2 with TRBJ2-7; unclear D gene. The CDR3 runs 12 residues. The germline gives CDR1 SGHAT, CDR2 FQNNGV. V was cut by 2 bases and J by 4 bases, with 6 bases left in between. The CDR3 coding sequence is TGTGCCAGCAGCTTATCTGGGTACGAGCAGTACCTC. It is translated as CASSLSGYEQYL.

This clonotype has more than one count but fewer than ten. The genes are TRBV28 and TRBJ1-4; no firm D call. The CDR3 length is 16 residues. Germline values: CDR1 MDHEN, CDR2 SYDVKM. V was trimmed by 3 bases and J by 8 bases, leaving 19 bases between them. In DNA, the CDR3 is TGTGCCAGCAGTTTTCATTCTGGTGGATTAAAGGAAAAACTGTTTTTT. This codes for CASSFHSGGLKEKLFF.

Note on this clonotype: Germline and junction disagree at one end, which may indicate a read error. The chain links TRBV11-3 to TRBJ2-1, with 8 nucleotides matching TRBD2. This CDR3 region has 18 residues. Germline loops: CDR1 SGHNT, CDR2 YENEEA. The CDR3 spells CGSMQERGGPAGINEQFF. CDR3 DNA sequence: TGTGGCAGCATGCAGGAACGGGGGGGCCCAGCGGGGATCAATGAGCAGTTCTTC.

In regard to this clonotype: A read error may be the cause here, since a much bigger clone is one base away. J is TRBJ2-4 and V is TRBV12-3 or TRBV12-4; no reliable D call. This CDR3 spans 13 amino acids. CDR3 bases: TGTGCCAGCAGTAACTTAGCCAAAAACACTCAGTACTTC. The encoded protein is CASSNLAKNTQYF.

In regard to this clonotype: A much larger clone differs by one base, so this may be a read error. CDR3 residues: CASSLDRGTEGNF. CDR3 in DNA: TGTGCCAGCAGCTTAGACCGAGGGACCGAGGGGAACTTC. The chain links TRBV7-9 to TRBJ2-7, with D perhaps given as TRBD1 or TRBD2 (5 bases each). The CDR3 loop spans 13 amino acids. Germline V gene data show CDR1 as SEHNR and CDR2 as FQNEAQ (reference sequence).

In this sample, this clonotype turned up many times. The chain links TRBV20-1 to TRBJ2-2, with 16 bases aligning to TRBD2. Germline V gives CDR1 DFQATT, CDR2 SNEGSKA (reference sequence). The J segment lost 7 bases and the V segment lost 3 bases, leaving 8 bases of the junction unmatched. CDR3 length: 17 residues. CDR3 bases: TGCAGTGCTAGGCCCGGGACTAGCGGGAGGGCCGACGGGGAGCTGTTTTTT. It yields the protein CSARPGTSGRADGELFF.

Comment on this clonotype: Sequence at one end of the junction differs from germline and may be a read error. This chain uses TRBV20-1 with TRBJ2-5, with TRBD2 identical over 13 bases. Germline CDR1 reads DFQATT; CDR2 reads SNEGSKA (reference sequence). This CDR3 contains 16 residues. The DNA of the CDR3 is TGCAGCGCTAGAGATTCGACTAGCGGGAGGTGGGAGACCCAATACTTC. This sequence encodes CSARDSTSGRWETQYF.

In the case of this clonotype: It is likely a read error, because the conserved phenylalanine at the end of the CDR3 is missing. The rearrangement links TRBV4-1 to TRBJ1-1; the match to TRBD1 covers 9 bases. Germline assignment: CDR1 MGHRA and CDR2 YSYEKL. The CDR3 length is 15 residues. CDR3: CASSQGQGTKAEAFI. CDR3 coding DNA: TGCGCGAGCAGCCAAGGACAGGGGACGAAGGCTGAAGCTTTCATT.